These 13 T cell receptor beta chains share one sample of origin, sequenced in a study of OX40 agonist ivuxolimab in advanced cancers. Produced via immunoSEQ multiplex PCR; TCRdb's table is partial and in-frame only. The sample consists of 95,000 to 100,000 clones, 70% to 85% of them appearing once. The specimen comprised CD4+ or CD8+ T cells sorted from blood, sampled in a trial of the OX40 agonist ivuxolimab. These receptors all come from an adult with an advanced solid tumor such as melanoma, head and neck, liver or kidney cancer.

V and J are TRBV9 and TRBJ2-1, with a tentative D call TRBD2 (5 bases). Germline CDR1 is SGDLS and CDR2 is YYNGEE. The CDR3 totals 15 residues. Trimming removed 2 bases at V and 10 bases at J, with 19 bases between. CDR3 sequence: CASSVLREIAGEQFF. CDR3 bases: TGTGCCAGCAGCGTCCTCCGGGAAATCGCCGGCGAGCAGTTCTTC.

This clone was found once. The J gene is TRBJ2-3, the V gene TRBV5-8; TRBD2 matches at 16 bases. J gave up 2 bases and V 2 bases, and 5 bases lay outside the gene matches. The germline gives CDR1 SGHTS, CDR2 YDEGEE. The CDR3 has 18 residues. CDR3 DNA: TGTGCCAGCAGCTTAGGGACTAGCGGGGGGGCCATCACAGATACGCAGTATTTT. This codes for CASSLGTSGGAITDTQYF.

CDR3 nucleotide sequence: TGTGCCAGCAGCCCCAATTCTCCAGGAAGCGAGCAGTACTTC. This encodes CASSPNSPGSEQYF. This chain links TRBV4-2 with TRBJ2-7, with no clear D. From germline, CDR1 is LGHNA and CDR2 YNFKEQ. CDR3 length equals 14 residues. V dropped 4 bases and J dropped 6 bases, with 16 bases sitting between them.

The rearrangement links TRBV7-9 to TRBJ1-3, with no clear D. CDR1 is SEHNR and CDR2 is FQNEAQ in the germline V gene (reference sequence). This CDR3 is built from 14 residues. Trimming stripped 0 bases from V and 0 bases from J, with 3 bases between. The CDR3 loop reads CASSLARSGNTIYF. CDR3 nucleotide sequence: TGTGCCAGCAGCTTAGCCCGCTCTGGAAACACCATATATTTT.

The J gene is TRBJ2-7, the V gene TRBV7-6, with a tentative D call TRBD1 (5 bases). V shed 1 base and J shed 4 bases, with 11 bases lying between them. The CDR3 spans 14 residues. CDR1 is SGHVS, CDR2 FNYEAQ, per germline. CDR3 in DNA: TGTGCCAGCAGCTTAGGGGGCAATTTTTACGAGCAGTACTTC. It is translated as CASSLGGNFYEQYF.

The CDR3 reads CATSRDPAGGLETQYF. In nucleotides, the CDR3 is TGTGCCACCAGCAGAGACCCAGCGGGGGGGCTTGAGACCCAGTACTTC. The chain uses TRBV15 and TRBJ2-5; 10 bases agree with TRBD2. Germline-derived CDR1 and CDR2 are LNHNV and YYDKDF (reference sequence). The CDR3 has 16 amino acids. After removal of 0 bases from V and 5 bases from J, the junction contained 6 bases not matched to a gene.

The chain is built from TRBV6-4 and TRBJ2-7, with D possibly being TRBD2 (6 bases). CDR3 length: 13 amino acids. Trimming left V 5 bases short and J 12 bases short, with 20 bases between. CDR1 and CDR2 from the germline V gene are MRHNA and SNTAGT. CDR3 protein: CASSSGTDAGAYF. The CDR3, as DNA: TGTGCCAGCAGTTCCGGGACTGATGCCGGAGCGTACTTC.

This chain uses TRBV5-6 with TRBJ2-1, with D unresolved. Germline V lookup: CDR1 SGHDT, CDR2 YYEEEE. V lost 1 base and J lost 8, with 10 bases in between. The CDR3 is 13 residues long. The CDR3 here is CASSLLRGDEQFF. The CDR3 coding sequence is TGTGCCAGCAGCTTGTTACGCGGCGATGAGCAGTTCTTC.

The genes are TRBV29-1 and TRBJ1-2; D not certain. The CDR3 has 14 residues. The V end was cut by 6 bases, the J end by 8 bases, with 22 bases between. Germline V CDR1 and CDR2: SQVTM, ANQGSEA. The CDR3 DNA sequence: TGCAGCGTGAGACTCCCCAGGAATGCAAGGGGCTACACCTTC. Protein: CSVRLPRNARGYTF.

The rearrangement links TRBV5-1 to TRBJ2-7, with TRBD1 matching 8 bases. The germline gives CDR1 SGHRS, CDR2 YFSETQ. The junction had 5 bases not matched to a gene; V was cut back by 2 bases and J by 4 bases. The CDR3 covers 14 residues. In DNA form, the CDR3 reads TGCGCCAGCAGCTTATCAGGACAGGGATACGAGCAGTACTTC. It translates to CASSLSGQGYEQYF.

The CDR3: CASSLEVLANYGYTF. The CDR3 bases are TGTGCCAGCAGCTTGGAGGTGTTGGCTAACTATGGCTACACCTTC. The chain couples TRBV5-8 to TRBJ1-2; D gene ambiguous. The CDR3 totals 15 residues. Looked up from germline, CDR1 is SGHTS and CDR2 is YDEGEE. The V and J ends lost 0 bases and 0 bases respectively, with 9 bases between them.

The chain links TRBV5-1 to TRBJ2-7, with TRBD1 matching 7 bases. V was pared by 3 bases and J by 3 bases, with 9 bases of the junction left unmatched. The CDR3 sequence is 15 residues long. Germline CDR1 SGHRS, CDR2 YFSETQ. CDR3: CASSYLSGQLYEQYF. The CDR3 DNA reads TGCGCCAGCAGCTACCTTTCGGGACAGCTCTACGAGCAGTACTTC.

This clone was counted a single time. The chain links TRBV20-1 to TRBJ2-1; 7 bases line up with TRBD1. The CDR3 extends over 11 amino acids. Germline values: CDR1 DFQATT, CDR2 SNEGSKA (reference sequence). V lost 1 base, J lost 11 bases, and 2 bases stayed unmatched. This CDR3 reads CSARVDRKQFF. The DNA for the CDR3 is TGCAGTGCTAGAGTGGACAGGAAGCAGTTCTTC.